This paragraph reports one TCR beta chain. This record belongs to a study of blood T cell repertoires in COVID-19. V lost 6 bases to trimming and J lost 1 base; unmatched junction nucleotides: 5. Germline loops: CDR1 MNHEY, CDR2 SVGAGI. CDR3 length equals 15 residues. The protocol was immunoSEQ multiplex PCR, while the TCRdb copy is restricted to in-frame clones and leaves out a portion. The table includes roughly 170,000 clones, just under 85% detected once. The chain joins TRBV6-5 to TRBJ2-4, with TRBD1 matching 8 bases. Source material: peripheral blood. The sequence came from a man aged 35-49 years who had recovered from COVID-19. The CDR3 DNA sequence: TGTGCCAGCAGGGGGGGACAGGCGGCCAAAAACATTCAGTACTTC. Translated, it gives CASRGGQAAKNIQYF.